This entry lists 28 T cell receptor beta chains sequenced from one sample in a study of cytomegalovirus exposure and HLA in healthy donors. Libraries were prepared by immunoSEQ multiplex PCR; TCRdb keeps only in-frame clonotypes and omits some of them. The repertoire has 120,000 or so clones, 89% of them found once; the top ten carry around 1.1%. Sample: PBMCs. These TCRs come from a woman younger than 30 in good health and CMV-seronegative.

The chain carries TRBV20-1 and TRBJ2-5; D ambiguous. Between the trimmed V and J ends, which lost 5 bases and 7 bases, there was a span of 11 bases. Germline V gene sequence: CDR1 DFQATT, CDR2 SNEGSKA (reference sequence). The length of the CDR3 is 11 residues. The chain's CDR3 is CSALPLGTQYF. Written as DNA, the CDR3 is TGCAGTGCTCTACCCCTCGGGACCCAGTACTTC.

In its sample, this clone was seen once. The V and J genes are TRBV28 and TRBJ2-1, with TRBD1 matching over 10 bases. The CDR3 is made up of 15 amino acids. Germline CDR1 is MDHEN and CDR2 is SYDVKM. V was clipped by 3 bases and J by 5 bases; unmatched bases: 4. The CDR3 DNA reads TGTGCCAGCAGTTTGGGGACAGGGGAGCACAATGAGCAGTTCTTC. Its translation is CASSLGTGEHNEQFF.

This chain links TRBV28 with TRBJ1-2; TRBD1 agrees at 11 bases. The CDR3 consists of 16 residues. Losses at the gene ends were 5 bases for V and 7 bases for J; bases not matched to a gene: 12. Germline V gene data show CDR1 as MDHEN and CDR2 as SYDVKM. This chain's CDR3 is CASSIGTGGLYVGYTF. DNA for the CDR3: TGTGCCAGCAGTATCGGGACAGGGGGGCTCTATGTTGGCTACACCTTC.

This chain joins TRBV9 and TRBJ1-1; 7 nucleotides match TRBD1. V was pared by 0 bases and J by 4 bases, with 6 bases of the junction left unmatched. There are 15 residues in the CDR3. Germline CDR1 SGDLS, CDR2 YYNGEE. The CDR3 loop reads CASSVEAQGGTEAFF. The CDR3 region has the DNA TGTGCCAGCAGCGTAGAAGCGCAGGGGGGCACTGAAGCTTTCTTT.

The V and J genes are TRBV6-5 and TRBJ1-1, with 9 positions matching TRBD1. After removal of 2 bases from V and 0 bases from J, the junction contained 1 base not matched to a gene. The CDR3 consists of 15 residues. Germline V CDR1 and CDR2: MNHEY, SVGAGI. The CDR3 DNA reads TGTGCCAGCAGTTACGGGACAGGGATGAACACTGAAGCTTTCTTT. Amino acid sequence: CASSYGTGMNTEAFF.

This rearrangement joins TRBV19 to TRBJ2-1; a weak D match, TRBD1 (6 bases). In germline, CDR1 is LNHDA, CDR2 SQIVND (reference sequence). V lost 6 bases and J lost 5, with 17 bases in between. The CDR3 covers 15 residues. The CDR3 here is CASRIRGTPNNEQFF. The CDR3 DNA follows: TGTGCCAGTAGAATTAGGGGGACCCCTAACAATGAGCAGTTCTTC.

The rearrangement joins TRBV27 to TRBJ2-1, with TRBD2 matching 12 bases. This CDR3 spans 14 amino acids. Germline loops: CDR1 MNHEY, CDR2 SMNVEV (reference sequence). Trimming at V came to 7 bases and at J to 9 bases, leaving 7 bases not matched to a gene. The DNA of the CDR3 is TGTGCCAGCAAGACTAGCGGGAGTGGAAGTGAGCAGTTCTTC. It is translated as CASKTSGSGSEQFF.

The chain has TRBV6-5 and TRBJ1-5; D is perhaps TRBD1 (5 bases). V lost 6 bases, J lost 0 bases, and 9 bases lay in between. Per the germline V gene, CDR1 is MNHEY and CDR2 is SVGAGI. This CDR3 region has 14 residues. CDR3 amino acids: CASRSTASNQPQHF. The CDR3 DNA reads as TGTGCCAGCAGATCGACAGCTAGCAATCAGCCCCAGCATTTT.

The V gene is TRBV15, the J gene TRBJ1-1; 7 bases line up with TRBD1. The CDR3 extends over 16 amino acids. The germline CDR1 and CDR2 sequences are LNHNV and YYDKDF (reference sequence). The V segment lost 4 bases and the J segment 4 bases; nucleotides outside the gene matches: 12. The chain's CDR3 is CATSKDLETGLTEAFF. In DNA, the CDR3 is TGTGCCACCAGCAAAGACCTAGAGACAGGGCTCACTGAAGCTTTCTTT.

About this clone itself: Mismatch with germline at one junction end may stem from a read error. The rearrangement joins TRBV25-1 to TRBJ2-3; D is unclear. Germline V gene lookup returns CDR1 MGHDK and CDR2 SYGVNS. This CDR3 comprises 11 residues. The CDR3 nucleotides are TGTGCCAGCAGTGACACAGATTCGCAGTATTTT. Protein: CASSDTDSQYF.

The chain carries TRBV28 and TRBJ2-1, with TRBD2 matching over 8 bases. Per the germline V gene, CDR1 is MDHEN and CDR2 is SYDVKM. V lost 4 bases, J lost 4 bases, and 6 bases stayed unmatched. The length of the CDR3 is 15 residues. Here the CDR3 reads CASSSGTRSYNEQFF. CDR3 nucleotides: TGTGCCAGCAGTTCTGGGACTAGAAGTTACAATGAGCAGTTCTTC. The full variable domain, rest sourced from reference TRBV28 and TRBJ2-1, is DVKVTQSSRYLVKRTGEKVFLECVQDMDHENMFWYRQDPGLGLRLIYFSYDVKMKEKGDIPEGYSVSREKKERFSLILESASTNQTSMYLCASSSGTRSYNEQFFGPGTRLTVL.

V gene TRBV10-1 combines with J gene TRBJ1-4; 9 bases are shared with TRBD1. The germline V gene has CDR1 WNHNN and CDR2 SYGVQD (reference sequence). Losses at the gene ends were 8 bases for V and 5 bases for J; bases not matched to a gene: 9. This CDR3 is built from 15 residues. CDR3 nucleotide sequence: TGCGCCAGCCAGGAAGCCGGGACAGGGAATGAAAAACTGTTTTTT. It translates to CASQEAGTGNEKLFF.

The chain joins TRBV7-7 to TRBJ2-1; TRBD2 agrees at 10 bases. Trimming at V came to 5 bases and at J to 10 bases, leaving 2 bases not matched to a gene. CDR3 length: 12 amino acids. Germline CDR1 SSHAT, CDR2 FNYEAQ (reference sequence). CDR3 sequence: CASSELAGEQFF. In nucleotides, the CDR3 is TGTGCCAGCAGCGAACTAGCGGGGGAGCAGTTCTTC.

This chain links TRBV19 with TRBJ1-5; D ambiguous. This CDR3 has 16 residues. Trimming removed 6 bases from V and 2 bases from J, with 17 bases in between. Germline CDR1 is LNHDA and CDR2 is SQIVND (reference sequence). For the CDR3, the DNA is TGTGCCAGTAGAACCTGGTTGGGAGTTGGCAATCAGCCCCAGCATTTT. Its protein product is CASRTWLGVGNQPQHF.

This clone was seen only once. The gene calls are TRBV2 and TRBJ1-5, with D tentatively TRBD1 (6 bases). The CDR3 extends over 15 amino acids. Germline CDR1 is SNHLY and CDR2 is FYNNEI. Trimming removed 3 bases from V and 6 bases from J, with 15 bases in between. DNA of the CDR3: TGTGCCAGCAGTGATCTTCCCCCGGACAGTCAGCCCCAGCATTTT. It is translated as CASSDLPPDSQPQHF.

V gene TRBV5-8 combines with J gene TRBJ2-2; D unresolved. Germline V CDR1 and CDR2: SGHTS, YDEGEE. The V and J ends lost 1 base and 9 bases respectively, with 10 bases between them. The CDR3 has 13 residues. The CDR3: CASSLMVARELFF. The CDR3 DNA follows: TGTGCCAGCAGCTTGATGGTAGCAAGGGAGCTGTTTTTT.

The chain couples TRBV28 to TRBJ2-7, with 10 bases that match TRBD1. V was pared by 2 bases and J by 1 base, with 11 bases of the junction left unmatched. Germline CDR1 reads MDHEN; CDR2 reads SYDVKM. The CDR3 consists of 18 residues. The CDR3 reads CASSLRLFRDRGSYEQYV. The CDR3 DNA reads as TGTGCCAGCAGTTTAAGACTTTTCCGGGACAGGGGTTCCTACGAGCAGTACGTC.

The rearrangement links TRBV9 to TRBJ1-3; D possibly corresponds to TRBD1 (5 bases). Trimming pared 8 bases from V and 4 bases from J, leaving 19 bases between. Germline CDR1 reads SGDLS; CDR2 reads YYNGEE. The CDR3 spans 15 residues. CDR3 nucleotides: TGTGCCAGTCGAAGGGAGGGGCTGGTCGGAAACACCATATATTTT. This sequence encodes CASRREGLVGNTIYF. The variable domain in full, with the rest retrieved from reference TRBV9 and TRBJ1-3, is DSGVTQTPKHLITATGQRVTLRCSPRSGDLSVYWYQQSLDQGLQFLIQYYNGEERAKGNILERFSAQQFPDLHSELNLSSLELGDSALYFCASRREGLVGNTIYFGEGSWLTVV.

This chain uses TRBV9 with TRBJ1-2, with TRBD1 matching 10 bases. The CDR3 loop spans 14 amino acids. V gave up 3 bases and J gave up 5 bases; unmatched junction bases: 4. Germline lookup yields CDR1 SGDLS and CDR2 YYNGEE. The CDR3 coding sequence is TGTGCCAGCAGCGGCACGGACAGGGGGTATGGCTACACCTTC. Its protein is CASSGTDRGYGYTF.

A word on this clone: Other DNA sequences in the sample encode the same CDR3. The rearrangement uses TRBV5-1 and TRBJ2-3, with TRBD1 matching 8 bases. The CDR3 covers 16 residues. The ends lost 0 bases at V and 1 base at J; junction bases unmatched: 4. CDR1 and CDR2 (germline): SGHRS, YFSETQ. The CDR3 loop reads CASSLAGTGGTDTQYF. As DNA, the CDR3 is TGCGCCAGCAGCTTGGCGGGGACAGGAGGCACAGATACGCAGTATTTT.

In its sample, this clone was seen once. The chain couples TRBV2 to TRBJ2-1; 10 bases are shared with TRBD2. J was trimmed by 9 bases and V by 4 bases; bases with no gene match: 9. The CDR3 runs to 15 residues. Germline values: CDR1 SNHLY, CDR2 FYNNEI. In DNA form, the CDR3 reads TGTGCCAGCAGTGGACCGGGACTAGCGTTGGGTGAGCAGTTCTTC. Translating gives CASSGPGLALGEQFF.

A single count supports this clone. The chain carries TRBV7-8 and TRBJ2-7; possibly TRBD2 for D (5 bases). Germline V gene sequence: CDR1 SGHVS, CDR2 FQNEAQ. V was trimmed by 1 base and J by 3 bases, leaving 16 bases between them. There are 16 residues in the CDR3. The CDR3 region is CASSLGQIVAGYEQYF. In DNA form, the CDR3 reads TGTGCCAGCAGCTTAGGCCAGATTGTCGCGGGCTACGAGCAGTACTTC.

CDR3 DNA sequence: TGTGCCAGCAGTCTACAGGGGCTCACCGGGGAGCTGTTTTTT. Translating it yields CASSLQGLTGELFF. V is TRBV2 and J is TRBJ2-2, with 7 bases aligning to TRBD1. Germline V lookup: CDR1 SNHLY, CDR2 FYNNEI. The J segment lost 4 bases and the V segment lost 5 bases, leaving 4 bases of the junction unmatched. The CDR3 loop spans 14 amino acids. Supplemented by reference TRBV2 and TRBJ2-2, the full variable domain reads EPEVTQTPSHQVTQMGQEVILRCVPISNHLYFYWYRQILGQKVEFLVSFYNNEISEKSEIFDDQFSVERPDGSNFTLKIRSTKLEDSAMYFCASSLQGLTGELFFGEGSRLTVL.

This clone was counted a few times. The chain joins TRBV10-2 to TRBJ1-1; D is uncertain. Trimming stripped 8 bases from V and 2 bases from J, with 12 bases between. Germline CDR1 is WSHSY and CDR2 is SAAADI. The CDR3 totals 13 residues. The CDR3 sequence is CASLGPYNTEAFF. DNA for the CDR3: TGCGCCAGCCTTGGGCCTTACAACACTGAAGCTTTCTTT.

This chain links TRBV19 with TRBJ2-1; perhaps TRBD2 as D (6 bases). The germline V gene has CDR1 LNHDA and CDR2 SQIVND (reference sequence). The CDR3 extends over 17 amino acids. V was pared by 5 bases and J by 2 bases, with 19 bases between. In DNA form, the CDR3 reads TGTGCCAGTAGTCTCTTGGGGTTAGCGGTCCCCTACAATGAGCAGTTCTTC. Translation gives CASSLLGLAVPYNEQFF.

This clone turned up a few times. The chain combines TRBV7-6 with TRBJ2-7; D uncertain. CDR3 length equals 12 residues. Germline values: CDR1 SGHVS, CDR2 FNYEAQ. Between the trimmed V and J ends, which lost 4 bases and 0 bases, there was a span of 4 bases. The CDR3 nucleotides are TGTGCCAGCAGCTCCTCCTCCTACGAGCAGTACTTC. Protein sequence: CASSSSSYEQYF.

The CDR3 nucleotides read TGTGCCTGGAGTGTAGGGGTTAGCTTAACTAATGAAAAACTGTTTTTT. This translates into CAWSVGVSLTNEKLFF. This sequence joins TRBV30 and TRBJ1-4, with D possibly being TRBD1 (5 bases). Germline CDR1 is GTSNPN and CDR2 is SVGIG (reference sequence). Trimming cost V 0 bases and J 1 base, with 12 bases left between them. The CDR3 consists of 16 residues.

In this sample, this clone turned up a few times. The CDR3 region has the DNA TGTGCCAGCAGCTCCGGACACCTCTACGAGCAGTACTTC. Its translation: CASSSGHLYEQYF. The V and J genes are TRBV7-7 and TRBJ2-7; possible D gene TRBD1, 5 bases. Germline V gives CDR1 SSHAT, CDR2 FNYEAQ (reference sequence). V was shortened by 4 bases and J by 3 bases, with 10 bases between the two germline ends. The CDR3 spans 13 residues.